The next 23 T cell receptor beta chains were all read from a single sample in a study of cytomegalovirus exposure and HLA in healthy donors. Here immunoSEQ multiplex PCR was the method, and the copy in TCRdb shows in-frame clones only, minus some. The sample consists of more than 85,000 clones, 88% of them appearing once. Sequencing was done on a sample of PBMCs. These receptors originate from a young woman in good health and CMV-seronegative.

J is TRBJ2-3 and V is TRBV5-1; 11 bases match TRBD2. V was clipped by 6 bases and J by 4 bases; unmatched bases: 4. The CDR3 consists of 14 residues. Germline V gene data show CDR1 as SGHRS and CDR2 as YFSETQ. The DNA of the CDR3 is TGCGCCAGCACCCATAGCGGGGGGGCAGATACGCAGTATTTT. This codes for CASTHSGGADTQYF.

The rearrangement joins TRBV14 to TRBJ1-6; the D is unclear. V was clipped by 1 base and J by 6 bases, with 10 bases between them. The CDR3 extends over 15 amino acids. The germline gives CDR1 SGHDN, CDR2 FVKESK. This chain's CDR3 is CASSQVTEVNSPLHF. The CDR3 DNA reads TGTGCCAGCAGCCAAGTTACGGAGGTTAATTCACCCCTCCACTTT.

This clone has more than one count but fewer than ten. The rearrangement uses TRBV18 and TRBJ2-5, with 9 bases aligning to TRBD1. The CDR3 runs to 15 residues. After removal of 3 bases from V and 1 base from J, the junction contained 3 bases not matched to a gene. Germline CDR1 and CDR2: KGHSH and LQKENI. CDR3 loop: CASSPKGQGQETQYF. CDR3 nucleotides: TGTGCCAGCTCACCGAAGGGACAGGGCCAAGAGACCCAGTACTTC.

The genes are TRBV7-8 and TRBJ2-1; 9 bases agree with TRBD1. V lost 7 bases, J lost 3 bases, and 10 bases stayed unmatched. Looked up from germline, CDR1 is SGHVS and CDR2 is FQNEAQ. The CDR3 extends over 16 amino acids. DNA of the CDR3: TGTGCCAGCAACTCCCCCGGACAGGGGAGCTACAATGAGCAGTTCTTC. This codes for CASNSPGQGSYNEQFF.

The genes are TRBV14 and TRBJ2-4, with TRBD2 identical over 7 bases. The length of the CDR3 is 16 residues. Germline trimming cut 5 bases from V and 1 base from J; bases unmatched to any gene: 8. Germline V gene sequence: CDR1 SGHDN, CDR2 FVKESK. CDR3 in DNA: TGTGCCAGCAGCGGGAGCTGGCGGGGGGCCAAAAACATTCAGTACTTC. Its protein is CASSGSWRGAKNIQYF.

This sequence joins TRBV6-5 and TRBJ1-1; D perhaps matches TRBD1 (6 bases). CDR1 is MNHEY, CDR2 SVGAGI, per germline. The CDR3 is 13 residues long. With 1 base removed from V and 8 bases from J, the gap between germline ends came to 11 bases. In DNA form, the CDR3 reads TGTGCCAGCAGTTACTATCAGGACAGAGAAGCTTTCTTT. This codes for CASSYYQDREAFF.

The chain couples TRBV11-2 to TRBJ2-5; 11 nucleotides agree with TRBD2. The length of the CDR3 is 14 residues. Germline CDR1 is SGHAT and CDR2 is FQNNGV. The V gene end was trimmed by 5 bases and the J gene end by 4 bases; junction bases not matched to a gene: 3. For the CDR3, the DNA is TGTGCCAGCAGCCTAGGACTAGCGGGAGAGACCCAGTACTTC. As protein: CASSLGLAGETQYF.

V gene TRBV7-2 combines with J gene TRBJ1-1, with D possibly TRBD1 on 6 matching bases. The CDR3 contains 14 residues. Per the germline V gene, CDR1 is SGHTA and CDR2 is FQGNSA. The V end was cut by 7 bases, the J end by 1 base, with 13 bases between. CDR3 residues: CASTPRRGNTEAFF. CDR3 coding DNA: TGTGCCAGCACCCCCCGCAGGGGGAACACTGAAGCTTTCTTT. Using reference TRBV7-2 and TRBJ1-1 for the parts outside the CDR3, the full variable domain is GAGVSQSPSNKVTEKGKDVELRCDPISGHTALYWYRQSLGQGLEFLIYFQGNSAPDKSGLPSDRFSAERTGGSVSTLTIQRTQQEDSAVYLCASTPRRGNTEAFFGQGTRLTVV.

This chain uses TRBV5-4 with TRBJ1-1, with 8 bases aligning to TRBD1. The CDR3 totals 15 residues. CDR1 SGHNT and CDR2 YYREEE come from the germline V gene (reference sequence). The V and J ends lost 2 bases and 4 bases, in that order; junction bases with no gene match: 7. In nucleotides, the CDR3 is TGTGCCAGCAGCTTCCCCGGACAGGGTTTCACTGAAGCTTTCTTT. Residues: CASSFPGQGFTEAFF.

This rearrangement joins TRBV29-1 to TRBJ1-5; maybe TRBD1 (5 bases). Between the trimmed V and J ends, which lost 4 bases and 0 bases, there was a span of 19 bases. Germline CDR1 SQVTM, CDR2 ANQGSEA. The CDR3 is 17 residues long. The CDR3 spells CSVVVVGGGDSNQPQHF. CDR3 nucleotide sequence: TGCAGCGTTGTGGTGGTTGGGGGAGGCGATAGCAATCAGCCCCAGCATTTT.

The gene calls are TRBV7-2 and TRBJ2-3; 11 nucleotides match TRBD2. There are 17 residues in the CDR3. CDR1 and CDR2 (germline): SGHTA, FQGNSA. Trimming removed 5 bases from V and 3 bases from J; junction bases left unmatched: 10. Written as DNA, the CDR3 is TGTGCCAGCAGCCCGGGGTTTAGCGGGGGGGCGACAGATACGCAGTATTTT. Translation: CASSPGFSGGATDTQYF.

The chain couples TRBV7-3 to TRBJ2-1, with D tentatively TRBD1 (5 bases). Per the germline V gene, CDR1 is SGHTA and CDR2 is FQGTGA. This CDR3 is built from 12 residues. V was trimmed by 5 bases and J by 7 bases, leaving 9 bases between them. DNA for the CDR3: TGTGCCAGCAGCAATAACAGGAATGAGCAGTTCTTC. This gives the protein CASSNNRNEQFF.

This clone was picked up one time. The V and J genes are TRBV9 and TRBJ2-6; D unresolved. CDR3 length: 16 amino acids. The V gene lost 4 bases and the J gene lost 0 bases, with 11 bases spanning the gap. Germline lookup yields CDR1 SGDLS and CDR2 YYNGEE. CDR3 sequence: CASSPPVSSGANVLTF. As DNA, the CDR3 is TGTGCCAGCAGCCCGCCCGTGAGCTCTGGGGCCAACGTCCTGACTTTC.

This clone has just a few counts. V and J are TRBV6-1 and TRBJ2-7, with 10 bases fitting TRBD2. Germline CDR1 and CDR2: MNHNS and SASEGT. Germline trimming cut 1 base from V and 1 base from J; bases unmatched to any gene: 4. The CDR3 extends over 16 amino acids. The CDR3 DNA follows: TGTGCCAGCAGTGAAGGTTGGACTAGCGGATCCTACGAGCAGTACTTC. This encodes CASSEGWTSGSYEQYF.

This chain links TRBV11-3 with TRBJ1-3, with D possibly TRBD1 on 5 matching bases. This CDR3 comprises 14 residues. Trimming shortened V by 5 bases and J by 4 bases, and 12 bases separated the two germline ends. Looked up from germline, CDR1 is SGHNT and CDR2 is YENEEA. The chain's CDR3 is CASSRGDGGNTIYF. The CDR3 DNA sequence: TGTGCCAGCAGCCGCGGGGACGGGGGAAACACCATATATTTT.

The chain uses TRBV25-1 and TRBJ2-3, with 14 nucleotides matching TRBD2. Germline V gene sequence: CDR1 MGHDK, CDR2 SYGVNS. The trim removed 4 bases at V and 0 bases at J, leaving 6 bases unmatched. The CDR3 totals 18 residues. CDR3 sequence reads: CASSARLAGGFSTDTQYF. DNA of the CDR3: TGTGCCAGCAGTGCCCGACTAGCGGGGGGGTTCAGCACAGATACGCAGTATTTT.

This chain links TRBV7-2 with TRBJ1-5, with 7 bases lining up with TRBD1. J was trimmed by 6 bases and V by 5 bases; bases with no gene match: 10. This CDR3 region has 15 residues. Germline CDR1 SGHTA, CDR2 FQGNSA. The CDR3 DNA is TGTGCCAGCAGCCGGACAGGATCCACCTCTCAGCCCCAGCATTTT. This translates into CASSRTGSTSQPQHF.

This clone appeared a single time. The V and J genes are TRBV2 and TRBJ1-1, with a possible D match to TRBD1 (5 bases). Looked up from germline, CDR1 is SNHLY and CDR2 is FYNNEI. The ends were cut back, 5 bases at V and 1 base at J, with 8 bases in the middle. The CDR3 has 13 amino acids. The CDR3 coding sequence is TGTGCCAGCAGTCTTCAGGGGAACACTGAAGCTTTCTTT. Amino acid sequence: CASSLQGNTEAFF.

In its sample, this clone was seen once. The rearrangement joins TRBV19 to TRBJ2-7, with a weak D call TRBD2 (5 bases). The CDR3 is 14 amino acids. Germline V gene sequence: CDR1 LNHDA, CDR2 SQIVND (reference sequence). Deletions cut 2 bases from V and 7 bases from J, with 15 bases between. The CDR3 DNA follows: TGTGCCAGTAGTATATCGAGCGCCTCGGGGGAGCAGTACTTC. Translated: CASSISSASGEQYF. Drawing the rest from reference TRBV19 and TRBJ2-7, the complete variable domain is DGGITQSPKYLFRKEGQNVTLSCEQNLNHDAMYWYRQDPGQGLRLIYYSQIVNDFQKGDIAEGYSVSREKKESFPLTVTSAQKNPTAFYLCASSISSASGEQYFGPGTRLTVT.

This chain links TRBV18 with TRBJ1-1; 9 bases match TRBD1. The length of the CDR3 is 14 residues. The junction had 4 bases not matched to a gene; V was cut back by 2 bases and J by 6 bases. Germline assignment: CDR1 KGHSH and CDR2 LQKENI. The CDR3, as DNA: TGTGCCAGCTCACCAGGACAGGGGCATGCTGAAGCTTTCTTT. The encoded protein is CASSPGQGHAEAFF.

The V call is TRBV9, the J call TRBJ2-1; the D gene is possibly TRBD2 (6 bases). V lost 0 bases to trimming and J lost 0 bases, with 10 bases between them. The CDR3 length is 16 residues. CDR1 SGDLS and CDR2 YYNGEE come from the germline V gene. The CDR3 loop reads CASSVVRDSSYNEQFF. The CDR3 bases are TGTGCCAGCAGCGTAGTACGGGACTCCTCCTACAATGAGCAGTTCTTC.

The rearrangement joins TRBV29-1 to TRBJ2-7; perhaps TRBD1 as D (6 bases). This CDR3 has 12 residues. CDR1 and CDR2 (germline): SQVTM, ANQGSEA. V lost 6 bases, J lost 6 bases, and 15 bases lay in between. DNA of the CDR3: TGCAGCGTGGGCTACGACAGGACCGAGCAGTACTTC. This gives the protein CSVGYDRTEQYF.

The J gene is TRBJ2-4, the V gene TRBV7-9; 7 nucleotides agree with TRBD1. Per the germline V gene, CDR1 is SEHNR and CDR2 is FQNEAQ (reference sequence). J gave up 9 bases and V 6 bases, and 17 bases lay outside the gene matches. The CDR3 loop spans 16 amino acids. CDR3 protein: CASSSLGDRADSIQYF. The CDR3 nucleotides are TGTGCCAGCAGTTCTCTCGGAGACAGGGCAGATAGCATTCAGTACTTC.